These 2 T cell receptor beta chains were all obtained from the same sample, sequenced in a study of cytomegalovirus exposure and HLA in healthy donors. 60 Vbeta and 13 Jbeta primers were used in PCR. Profiled with immunoSEQ multiplex PCR; TCRdb holds only in-frame clones, not every one. The table includes 110,000 to 150,000 clones, 80% to 85% detected once. The sample comprised PBMCs. The receptor source for this set is a male donor in good health and CMV-seronegative.

This chain links TRBV6-1 with TRBJ1-4; 8 nucleotides match TRBD1. The CDR3 spans 14 residues. Per the germline V gene, CDR1 is MNHNS and CDR2 is SASEGT. Trimming at V came to 5 bases and at J to 6 bases, leaving 5 bases not matched to a gene. DNA for the CDR3: TGTGCCAGCAGTACGACAGGGGCCGATGAAAAACTGTTTTTT. Residues: CASSTTGADEKLFF.

The CDR3 DNA reads as TGCGCCAGCTCCCAAGTGGCGGGACTAGAGGGCGGGGAGCTGTTTTTT. It translates to CASSQVAGLEGGELFF. The chain has TRBV5-1 and TRBJ2-2, with 8 bases fitting TRBD2. This CDR3 has 16 amino acids. Germline assignment: CDR1 SGHRS and CDR2 YFSETQ. V lost 7 bases, J lost 7 bases, and 15 bases stayed unmatched.